This TCR beta chain was recovered during a study of sequential checkpoint blockade in melanoma. Study context: Each arm's sequence ended with maintenance nivolumab.

The treatment here: randomized to nivolumab then ipilimumab (arm A) or the reverse (arm B). None of the patients previously received DNA-damaging chemotherapy. Sorted cells were live CD3+CD8+, lacking CD19 and CD56, from PBMCs. Data came from immunoSEQ multiplex PCR; TCRdb stores just in-frame clones and leaves some out. The data hold fewer than 40,000 clones, with 70% to 90% observed a single time. Germline CDR1 reads PRHDT; CDR2 reads FYEKMQ (reference sequence). The CDR3 runs to 15 residues. V shed 5 bases and J 4 bases; nucleotides not matched to a gene: 7. The receptor comes from a human donor with melanoma. This rearrangement joins TRBV13 to TRBJ2-7, with 11 bases aligning to TRBD2. The sample here was CD8+ T cells sorted from blood (inferred from file names), taken from a patient given nivolumab and ipilimumab in sequence. CDR3 sequence: CASSPRPSGRYEQYF. DNA for the CDR3: TGTGCCAGCAGCCCCAGGCCTAGCGGGAGGTACGAGCAGTACTTC.